This TCR beta chain was sequenced for a study of blood T cell repertoires in COVID-19. In the study overall: COVID-19 samples from acute and convalescent phases originated in the United States, Italy and Spain. The cDNA or gDNA used as material had been derived from T cells, B-cell-depleted T cells, or PBMCs.

Study processing details: Reference gene primer amplification gave estimated nucleated cell counts. Data came from immunoSEQ multiplex PCR; TCRdb stores just in-frame clones and leaves some out. That table supplies the V and J calls and clone size; D and trimming were determined from the DNA. The sample records about 250,000 clones, about 79% being singletons. The V end was cut by 4 bases, the J end by 6 bases, with 19 bases between. Germline loops: CDR1 LGHNA, CDR2 YNFKEQ. The CDR3 totals 17 residues. Sequencing was carried out using peripheral blood. The V gene is TRBV4-2, the J gene TRBJ1-6; D is possibly TRBD1 (5 bases). This sequence originates from an older man with acute or convalescent COVID-19. Here the CDR3 reads CASSPQSHRGANSPLHF. DNA for the CDR3: TGTGCCAGCAGCCCACAAAGCCACCGCGGGGCTAATTCACCCCTCCACTTT.